The 26 T cell receptor beta chains in this list originate from one sample, sequenced in a study of control samples from healthy donors and cancer patients. Repertoires were generated with immunoSEQ multiplex PCR, while TCRdb's copy carries only in-frame clones and drops some. Among more than 95,000 clones, almost 95% were seen once, and the ten largest hold less than 0.65%. Sequenced: PBMCs. These receptors were obtained from an elderly man with head and neck cancer.

CDR3: CASSPTSSLGNEQFF. CDR3 nucleotides: TGTGCCAGCAGCCCAACTAGCAGCCTAGGCAATGAGCAGTTCTTC. The chain uses TRBV27 and TRBJ2-1; TRBD2 is a possible D gene (6 bases). This CDR3 contains 15 residues. The V gene's germline CDR1 is MNHEY and CDR2 SMNVEV (reference sequence). The ends were cut back, 6 bases at V and 6 bases at J, with 18 bases in the middle.

This chain uses TRBV3-1 (or the pseudogene TRBV3-2) with TRBJ2-7, with 8 positions matching TRBD2. With V trimmed by 4 bases and J by 2 bases, 10 bases remained unmatched. Germline V gene data show CDR1 as LGHDT and CDR2 as YNNKEL (reference sequence). CDR3 length: 16 amino acids. The CDR3 loop is CASSRGSSGTPYEQYF. In DNA form, the CDR3 reads TGTGCCAGCAGCCGGGGGAGTAGCGGGACTCCCTACGAGCAGTACTTC.

The chain employs TRBV2 and TRBJ1-1; D possibly corresponds to TRBD1 (5 bases). The CDR3 is 14 amino acids. Germline CDR1 SNHLY, CDR2 FYNNEI. V lost 6 bases, J lost 0 bases, and 11 bases lay in between. The CDR3 sequence is CASRPGRMNTEAFF. DNA of the CDR3: TGTGCCAGCAGGCCGGGACGGATGAACACTGAAGCTTTCTTT. Full variable domain (outside the CDR3, taken from reference TRBV2 and TRBJ1-1): EPEVTQTPSHQVTQMGQEVILRCVPISNHLYFYWYRQILGQKVEFLVSFYNNEISEKSEIFDDQFSVERPDGSNFTLKIRSTKLEDSAMYFCASRPGRMNTEAFFGQGTRLTVV.

This clone was seen just once. The V and J genes are TRBV6-1 and TRBJ1-4; 7 bases are shared with TRBD1. The CDR3 is 17 amino acids. The junction had 9 bases not matched to a gene; V was cut back by 1 base and J by 4 bases. Germline V gene lookup returns CDR1 MNHNS and CDR2 SASEGT. The CDR3 DNA reads TGTGCCAGCAGTGAAGTTCCATCCGGGACAGTTAATGAAAAACTGTTTTTT. Translated, it gives CASSEVPSGTVNEKLFF.

The chain combines TRBV6-2 or TRBV6-3 with TRBJ2-7; the D gene could be TRBD1 or TRBD2 (6 bases each). Germline CDR1 reads MNHEY; CDR2 reads SVGEGT. This CDR3 has 14 residues. The V end was cut by 0 bases, the J end by 3 bases, with 9 bases between. CDR3 nucleotide sequence: TGTGCCAGCAGTTACTCTAGGGGGGTCTACGAGCAGTACTTC. It codes for CASSYSRGVYEQYF.

This clone was found once. The CDR3 reads CASSLGDPQIYGYTF. The CDR3 coding sequence is TGTGCCAGCAGCTTAGGGGACCCCCAGATCTATGGCTACACCTTC. This chain uses TRBV5-6 with TRBJ1-2; possibly TRBD1 for D (5 bases). V lost 2 bases, J lost 4 bases, and 15 bases lay in between. The CDR3 loop spans 15 amino acids. Germline V CDR1 and CDR2: SGHDT, YYEEEE.

This chain uses TRBV28 with TRBJ1-5; TRBD1 matches at 7 bases. The germline V gene encodes CDR1 MDHEN and CDR2 SYDVKM. The CDR3 is 15 residues long. V trimming: 6 bases; J trimming: 3 bases; junction bases outside the gene matches: 8. Here the CDR3 DNA reads TGTGCCAGCAGGGGGACAGAGACCTTCAATCAGCCCCAGCATTTT. Translating gives CASRGTETFNQPQHF. Complete variable domain (other parts from reference TRBV28 and TRBJ1-5): DVKVTQSSRYLVKRTGEKVFLECVQDMDHENMFWYRQDPGLGLRLIYFSYDVKMKEKGDIPEGYSVSREKKERFSLILESASTNQTSMYLCASRGTETFNQPQHFGDGTRLSIL.

The genes are TRBV23-1 and TRBJ1-5; 7 nucleotides agree with TRBD1. TRBV23-1 is annotated as an ORF whose role is uncertain. The J segment lost 2 bases and the V segment lost 10 bases, leaving 8 bases of the junction unmatched. This CDR3 region has 14 residues. The CDR3 here is CAIMTGMGNQPQHF. In DNA, the CDR3 is TGCGCCATTATGACAGGGATGGGCAATCAGCCCCAGCATTTT.

This chain uses TRBV11-2 with TRBJ2-2; a possible D gene is TRBD2 (5 bases). Germline loops: CDR1 SGHAT, CDR2 FQNNGV. This CDR3 is 14 amino acids long. V lost 4 bases to trimming and J lost 4 bases, with 10 bases between them. The CDR3 is CASSYLRGTGELFF. The CDR3 coding sequence is TGTGCCAGCAGCTACCTCCGGGGCACCGGGGAGCTGTTTTTT.

The genes are TRBV6-6 and TRBJ1-4; D remains unclear. The CDR3 is made up of 11 amino acids. Germline V gives CDR1 MNHNY, CDR2 SVGAGI (reference sequence). The ends were cut back, 10 bases at V and 5 bases at J, with 8 bases in the middle. The CDR3 DNA reads TGTGCCACCGGGAAAAATGAAAAACTGTTTTTT. This sequence encodes CATGKNEKLFF.

This clone was seen a single time. The chain recombines TRBV27 with TRBJ1-3; 7 bases match TRBD1. This CDR3 has 17 residues. V lost 4 bases, J lost 0 bases, and 9 bases stayed unmatched. CDR1 and CDR2 from the germline V gene are MNHEY and SMNVEV (reference sequence). CDR3 coding DNA: TGTGCCAGCAGTTCCACAGGGGTCCTCAGCTCTGGAAACACCATATATTTT. Protein sequence: CASSSTGVLSSGNTIYF.

The rearrangement joins TRBV16 to TRBJ2-7; the match to TRBD1 covers 8 bases. V shed 4 bases, J shed 6 bases, and the junction held 8 bases outside the gene matches. Germline loops: CDR1 KGHSY, CDR2 FQNENV. CDR3 length: 14 amino acids. In DNA form, the CDR3 reads TGTGCCAGCAGCCCAATACGAGACAGGGGCGAGCAGTACTTC. As protein: CASSPIRDRGEQYF. The whole variable domain, filled in from reference TRBV16 and TRBJ2-7, reads GEEVAQTPKHLVRGEGQKAKLYCAPIKGHSYVFWYQQVLKNEFKFLISFQNENVFDETGMPKERFSAKCLPNSPCSLEIQATKLEDSAVYFCASSPIRDRGEQYFGPGTRLTVT.

In its sample, this clone was seen once. This chain joins TRBV3-1 (or the pseudogene TRBV3-2) and TRBJ2-5; the match to TRBD2 covers 11 bases. The V gene end was trimmed by 6 bases and the J gene end by 5 bases; junction bases not matched to a gene: 8. Per the germline V gene, CDR1 is LGHDT and CDR2 is YNNKEL (reference sequence). The CDR3 runs to 15 residues. The CDR3 here is CASRSSGGSSETQYF. In nucleotides, the CDR3 is TGTGCCAGCAGATCTAGCGGGGGGAGTTCGGAGACCCAGTACTTC.

The CDR3 loop is CASSIRQGSSGNTIYF. CDR3 nucleotides: TGTGCCAGTAGTATAAGACAGGGAAGCTCTGGAAACACCATATATTTT. The V call is TRBV19, the J call TRBJ1-3, with 7 positions matching TRBD1. This CDR3 has 16 residues. V was pared by 2 bases and J by 0 bases, with 4 bases of the junction left unmatched. The germline gives CDR1 LNHDA, CDR2 SQIVND (reference sequence).

The V call is TRBV2, the J call TRBJ2-1; the match to TRBD1 covers 11 bases. The CDR3 spans 17 residues. Trimming cost V 4 bases and J 3 bases; bases outside gene matches: 8. Per germline, CDR1 SNHLY and CDR2 FYNNEI. The DNA for the CDR3 is TGTGCCAGCAGTGGGGGATTGGGACAGGGGGTCTACAATGAGCAGTTCTTC. Translated: CASSGGLGQGVYNEQFF.

This clone was found once. The chain employs TRBV5-1 and TRBJ2-1; 7 bases are shared with TRBD2. CDR3 length: 22 amino acids. V shed 4 bases and J 0 bases; nucleotides not matched to a gene: 25. Germline-derived CDR1 and CDR2 are SGHRS and YFSETQ. The CDR3 DNA reads as TGCGCCAGCAGCCTAGACTCCAACCGGCAACCTCTAGCGGCCCGCTCCTACAATGAGCAGTTCTTC. Encoded protein: CASSLDSNRQPLAARSYNEQFF.

The V and J genes are TRBV4-1 and TRBJ2-7; TRBD2 might be the D (5 bases). The CDR3 totals 14 residues. Germline CDR1 is MGHRA and CDR2 is YSYEKL. V was clipped by 3 bases and J by 0 bases, with 9 bases between them. In DNA form, the CDR3 reads TGCGCCAGCAGCCAGGCGGGTTACTCCTACGAGCAGTACTTC. This encodes CASSQAGYSYEQYF.

The rearrangement uses TRBV3-1 (or the pseudogene TRBV3-2) and TRBJ2-1; 9 nucleotides agree with TRBD2. The germline V gene has CDR1 LGHDT and CDR2 YNNKEL (reference sequence). Trimming removed 4 bases from V and 8 bases from J; junction bases left unmatched: 9. The CDR3 loop spans 15 amino acids. The DNA of the CDR3 is TGTGCCAGCAGCCGGATACCTAGCGGGGCGGATGAGCAGTTCTTC. It specifies CASSRIPSGADEQFF.

This clone was seen once. J is TRBJ1-6 and V is TRBV21-1; TRBD1, the D gene given by the table, was not confirmed from the DNA. TRBV21-1 corresponds to a pseudogene. The CDR3 totals 18 residues. CDR3 sequence: CASSNPLGTEGYNSPLHF. The CDR3 bases are TGTGCCAGCAGCAACCCCCTAGGGACAGAGGGATATAATTCACCCCTCCACTTT.

This chain links TRBV24-1 with TRBJ1-5; D gene unclear. Deletions cut 4 bases from V and 3 bases from J, with 24 bases between. This CDR3 region has 19 residues. Germline CDR1 KGHDR, CDR2 SFDVKD. The CDR3 bases are TGTGCCACCAGTGACCTCCATCAGTTCGTATTGGGGTCCAATCAGCCCCAGCATTTT. Amino acids: CATSDLHQFVLGSNQPQHF.

The chain is built from TRBV4-2 and TRBJ2-3; D tentatively reads TRBD1 or TRBD2 (6 bases each). Per germline, CDR1 LGHNA and CDR2 YNFKEQ. The CDR3 spans 16 residues. V shed 0 bases and J shed 2 bases, with 12 bases lying between them. CDR3 in DNA: TGTGCCAGCAGCCAAGAGCGGGACACATTCACAGATACGCAGTATTTT. This translates into CASSQERDTFTDTQYF.

The chain carries TRBV20-1 and TRBJ2-7; D might be TRBD2 (6 bases). Germline V lookup: CDR1 DFQATT, CDR2 SNEGSKA (reference sequence). CDR3 size: 11 residues. V lost 1 base and J lost 6, with 7 bases in between. CDR3 nucleotides: TGCAGTGCTAGAGTGGGGGGCGAGCAGTACTTC. Translating it yields CSARVGGEQYF.

The chain couples TRBV19 to TRBJ1-1; D might be TRBD1 (5 bases). Looked up from germline, CDR1 is LNHDA and CDR2 is SQIVND (reference sequence). The length of the CDR3 is 13 residues. The V end lost 4 bases, the J end lost 4 bases, and 10 bases lay between the germline ends. The CDR3 coding sequence is TGTGCCAGTAGTAGGAGGGGCATCACTGAAGCTTTCTTT. Translation gives CASSRRGITEAFF.

The chain combines TRBV15 with TRBJ1-5; possible D gene TRBD1, 5 bases. Germline CDR1 reads LNHNV; CDR2 reads YYDKDF (reference sequence). This CDR3 is built from 15 residues. With 1 base removed from V and 7 bases from J, the gap between germline ends came to 14 bases. The CDR3 spells CATSRVFGGGQPQHF. CDR3 nucleotide sequence: TGTGCCACCAGCAGAGTTTTCGGGGGAGGGCAGCCCCAGCATTTT.

This chain joins TRBV12-5 and TRBJ1-1; weak D call: TRBD1 (6 bases). This CDR3 spans 17 amino acids. In germline, CDR1 is LGHNT, CDR2 FRNRAP. With 5 bases removed from V and 0 bases from J, the gap between germline ends came to 19 bases. The CDR3 loop is CASGPRTASNMNTEAFF. The CDR3 DNA is TGTGCTAGTGGTCCGAGGACAGCATCTAATATGAACACTGAAGCTTTCTTT.

The chain has TRBV6-5 and TRBJ2-7; the match to TRBD1 covers 7 bases. V lost 2 bases, J lost 3 bases, and 4 bases stayed unmatched. This CDR3 region has 14 residues. Germline loops: CDR1 MNHEY, CDR2 SVGAGI. CDR3 DNA sequence: TGTGCCAGCAGTTACGGGGCAGGGGGCTACGAGCAGTACTTC. Amino acid sequence: CASSYGAGGYEQYF.